One and the same sample provided the 26 T cell receptor beta chains below, sequenced in a study of blood T cell repertoires in COVID-19. Data came from immunoSEQ multiplex PCR; TCRdb stores just in-frame clones and leaves some out. The sample lists about 200,000 clones; 65% to 90% were seen once. Sequences were obtained from peripheral blood. These receptors were taken from a man aged 45 to 65 with active or convalescent COVID-19.

The chain has TRBV28 and TRBJ1-4; 11 bases fit TRBD1. The CDR3 covers 15 residues. Per the germline V gene, CDR1 is MDHEN and CDR2 is SYDVKM. V lost 5 bases and J lost 7; bases outside the gene matches: 6. The DNA for the CDR3 is TGTGCCAGCAGTCCTTCCGGGACAGGGGGTGAAAAACTGTTTTTT. Its translation: CASSPSGTGGEKLFF.

This chain connects TRBV28 to TRBJ1-4; TRBD1 might be the D (6 bases). V lost 8 bases to trimming and J lost 7 bases, with 17 bases between them. The CDR3 length is 14 residues. Germline V CDR1 and CDR2: MDHEN, SYDVKM. CDR3 nucleotide sequence: TGTGCCAGCGGAGTTGGGGGCGCGGGTGAAAAACTGTTTTTT. Translation: CASGVGGAGEKLFF.

The CDR3, as DNA: TGCAGTGCTAGTCCTACAGGGACAGGAAACACCATATATTTT. Its protein is CSASPTGTGNTIYF. The chain employs TRBV20-1 and TRBJ1-3, with D possibly matching TRBD1 (6 bases). In germline, CDR1 is DFQATT, CDR2 SNEGSKA (reference sequence). There are 14 residues in the CDR3. The V end was cut by 3 bases, the J end by 4 bases, with 13 bases between.

In its sample, this clone was seen once. V usage is TRBV5-4 and J usage is TRBJ1-1; 9 nucleotides match TRBD1. The CDR3 runs 16 residues. Trimming removed 2 bases from V and 1 base from J; junction bases left unmatched: 6. From germline, CDR1 is SGHNT and CDR2 YYREEE (reference sequence). CDR3 sequence: CASSFTGGGGNTEAFF. CDR3 DNA: TGTGCCAGCAGCTTTACAGGGGGCGGTGGGAACACTGAAGCTTTCTTT.

The CDR3: CASSLVGDSSYEQYF. The DNA of the CDR3 is TGTGCCAGCAGCTTGGTTGGCGACAGCTCCTACGAGCAGTACTTC. This chain joins TRBV5-6 and TRBJ2-7, with a weak D call TRBD1 (5 bases). Germline CDR1 is SGHDT and CDR2 is YYEEEE. CDR3 length: 15 residues. Trimming left V 0 bases short and J 0 bases short, with 10 bases between.

The chain carries TRBV5-1 and TRBJ2-7, with D maybe TRBD1 (6 bases). The CDR3 contains 15 residues. In germline, CDR1 is SGHRS, CDR2 YFSETQ. Trimming shortened V by 3 bases and J by 3 bases, and 16 bases separated the two germline ends. CDR3 sequence: CASSSYRVKGYEQYF. The CDR3 DNA sequence: TGCGCCAGCAGCTCCTACAGGGTGAAGGGCTACGAGCAGTACTTC.

This rearrangement joins TRBV29-1 to TRBJ2-1; maybe TRBD2 (6 bases). Germline CDR1 is SQVTM and CDR2 is ANQGSEA. With 1 base removed from V and 4 bases from J, the gap between germline ends came to 11 bases. The CDR3 length is 14 residues. The CDR3 DNA follows: TGCAGCGTTGAAGGACTAGTCGCATACAATGAGCAGTTCTTC. It encodes CSVEGLVAYNEQFF.

V usage is TRBV6-1 and J usage is TRBJ1-2; possible D gene TRBD1, 5 bases. CDR1 is MNHNS, CDR2 SASEGT, per germline. The V gene lost 1 base and the J gene lost 14 bases, with 20 bases spanning the gap. This CDR3 is 14 amino acids long. The DNA for the CDR3 is TGTGCCAGCAGTGAAGGGCTCAACACGGGGGGAAGGACCTTC. This gives the protein CASSEGLNTGGRTF.

The chain combines TRBV28 with TRBJ1-4, with D hard to call. Trimming left V 3 bases short and J 8 bases short, with 4 bases between. This CDR3 has 11 residues. Germline V gene sequence: CDR1 MDHEN, CDR2 SYDVKM. This CDR3 reads CASSFREKLFF. The CDR3 coding sequence is TGTGCCAGCAGTTTCCGGGAAAAACTGTTTTTT. The full variable domain, in which reference TRBV28 and TRBJ1-4 provide the parts outside the CDR3, is DVKVTQSSRYLVKRTGEKVFLECVQDMDHENMFWYRQDPGLGLRLIYFSYDVKMKEKGDIPEGYSVSREKKERFSLILESASTNQTSMYLCASSFREKLFFGSGTQLSVL.

This clone appeared once. This chain connects TRBV6-2 or TRBV6-3 to TRBJ2-2; TRBD1 matches at 7 bases. After removal of 6 bases from V and 2 bases from J, the junction contained 6 bases not matched to a gene. The CDR3 consists of 15 residues. Per the germline V gene, CDR1 is MNHEY and CDR2 is SVGEGT. CDR3 nucleotides: TGTGCCAGCAGCCTGACAGGGCCAAACACCGGGGAGCTGTTTTTT. This encodes CASSLTGPNTGELFF.

This clone was detected once. The chain employs TRBV20-1 and TRBJ1-5; D is ambiguous. CDR3 length: 13 residues. V lost 3 bases and J lost 0, with 6 bases in between. Germline CDR1 is DFQATT and CDR2 is SNEGSKA (reference sequence). For the CDR3, the DNA is TGCAGTGCTAGTATATATAGCAATCAGCCCCAGCATTTT. The encoded protein is CSASIYSNQPQHF.

The V call is TRBV7-2, the J call TRBJ2-7; tentative D call: TRBD1 (5 bases). The CDR3 runs 14 residues. With 0 bases removed from V and 2 bases from J, the gap between germline ends came to 8 bases. The V gene's germline CDR1 is SGHTA and CDR2 FQGNSA. DNA for the CDR3: TGTGCCAGCAGCTTAGCGGCAGGGCCCTACGAGCAGTACTTC. Its protein product is CASSLAAGPYEQYF.

The CDR3 nucleotides are TGCGCCAGCAGCTGGGGGACGGGGGATTACACGCGTGGCTACACCTTC. This translates into CASSWGTGDYTRGYTF. The chain employs TRBV5-1 and TRBJ1-2, with a weak D call TRBD1 (5 bases). The germline V gene has CDR1 SGHRS and CDR2 YFSETQ. Trimming removed 3 bases at V and 7 bases at J, with 22 bases between. The CDR3 is made up of 16 amino acids.

The chain has TRBV2 and TRBJ2-1, with 13 bases lining up with TRBD2. The CDR3 is made up of 17 amino acids. V lost 5 bases, J lost 7 bases, and 11 bases stayed unmatched. CDR1 and CDR2 (germline): SNHLY, FYNNEI. The CDR3 DNA reads TGTGCCAGCAGTCACCCGCGGACTAGCGGGAGTGGGAATGAGCAGTTCTTC. Translation gives CASSHPRTSGSGNEQFF.

For this clone: Other DNA sequences in the sample encode the same CDR3. The V call is TRBV5-1, the J call TRBJ2-5, with D maybe TRBD2 (5 bases). V dropped 0 bases and J dropped 5 bases, with 11 bases sitting between them. In germline, CDR1 is SGHRS, CDR2 YFSETQ. CDR3 length: 14 amino acids. Written as DNA, the CDR3 is TGCGCCAGCAGCTTGGAGCAGGCGGGTGAGACCCAGTACTTC. The encoded protein is CASSLEQAGETQYF.

This rearrangement joins TRBV5-1 to TRBJ2-1, with a weak D call TRBD1 (6 bases). The CDR3 contains 19 residues. Germline-derived CDR1 and CDR2 are SGHRS and YFSETQ. V lost 3 bases and J 5 bases, leaving 27 bases between the germline ends. The CDR3 here is CASSSSGTHSFMGHNEQFF. The CDR3 nucleotides are TGCGCCAGCAGCTCGTCCGGGACACACTCCTTTATGGGCCACAATGAGCAGTTCTTC. The whole variable domain, remainder taken from reference TRBV5-1 and TRBJ2-1, is KAGVTQTPRYLIKTRGQQVTLSCSPISGHRSVSWYQQTPGQGLQFLFEYFSETQRNKGNFPGRFSGRQFSNSRSEMNVSTLELGDSALYLCASSSSGTHSFMGHNEQFFGPGTRLTVL.

The gene calls are TRBV4-1 and TRBJ1-6, with D perhaps TRBD1 (6 bases). CDR3 length: 16 residues. Trimming removed 3 bases from V and 5 bases from J, with 14 bases in between. The V gene's germline CDR1 is MGHRA and CDR2 YSYEKL. CDR3: CASSHVGGADNSPLHF. The CDR3 DNA is TGCGCCAGCAGCCACGTCGGGGGGGCAGATAATTCACCCCTCCACTTT.

This clone has only a few counts. The V gene is TRBV19, the J gene TRBJ1-1; 9 positions match TRBD1. Trimming removed 1 base from V and 0 bases from J; junction bases left unmatched: 9. CDR3 length: 18 amino acids. Germline assignment: CDR1 LNHDA and CDR2 SQIVND (reference sequence). The CDR3 spells CASSIGWTGVRMNTEAFF. CDR3 nucleotide sequence: TGTGCCAGTAGTATAGGGTGGACAGGGGTAAGGATGAACACTGAAGCTTTCTTT. The whole variable domain, filled in from reference TRBV19 and TRBJ1-1, reads DGGITQSPKYLFRKEGQNVTLSCEQNLNHDAMYWYRQDPGQGLRLIYYSQIVNDFQKGDIAEGYSVSREKKESFPLTVTSAQKNPTAFYLCASSIGWTGVRMNTEAFFGQGTRLTVV.

The V gene is TRBV5-6, the J gene TRBJ2-2; D call uncertain. The ends were cut back, 1 base at V and 4 bases at J, with 11 bases in the middle. The CDR3 consists of 15 residues. In germline, CDR1 is SGHDT, CDR2 YYEEEE. The CDR3 nucleotides are TGTGCCAGCAGCTTGTTGTTCTCCCTCACCGGGGAGCTGTTTTTT. Translating gives CASSLLFSLTGELFF.

This rearrangement joins TRBV7-9 to TRBJ1-2; TRBD1 is a possible D gene (6 bases). The V gene lost 5 bases and the J gene lost 2 bases, with 9 bases spanning the gap. This CDR3 spans 13 amino acids. Germline loops: CDR1 SEHNR, CDR2 FQNEAQ (reference sequence). CDR3 sequence: CASSPTGNYGYTF. CDR3 in DNA: TGTGCCAGCAGCCCCACAGGGAACTATGGCTACACCTTC.

This clone appeared a single time. This chain uses TRBV7-9 with TRBJ2-3; maybe TRBD2 (7 bases). V lost 7 bases and J 1 base, leaving 15 bases between the germline ends. This CDR3 region has 15 residues. The germline V gene encodes CDR1 SEHNR and CDR2 FQNEAQ (reference sequence). Written as DNA, the CDR3 is TGTGCCAGCAATGACCGGGGGGCCGGCACAGATACGCAGTATTTT. This codes for CASNDRGAGTDTQYF. The full variable domain, rest sourced from reference TRBV7-9 and TRBJ2-3, is DTGVSQNPRHKITKRGQNVTFRCDPISEHNRLYWYRQTLGQGPEFLTYFQNEAQLEKSRLLSDRFSAERPKGSFSTLEIQRTEQGDSAMYLCASNDRGAGTDTQYFGPGTRLTVL.

This rearrangement joins TRBV7-3 to TRBJ2-1; D possibly corresponds to TRBD2 (6 bases). The germline V gene encodes CDR1 SGHTA and CDR2 FQGTGA. CDR3 length: 14 amino acids. Trimming removed 3 bases at V and 10 bases at J, with 16 bases between. The CDR3 spells CASSFGSGVREQFF. The CDR3 DNA follows: TGTGCCAGCAGCTTTGGATCGGGGGTAAGGGAGCAGTTCTTC.

This clone showed up just a few times. The V gene is TRBV28, the J gene TRBJ1-2; TRBD1 aligns across 11 bases. The CDR3 covers 17 residues. V shed 2 bases and J 2 bases; nucleotides not matched to a gene: 7. Germline values: CDR1 MDHEN, CDR2 SYDVKM. The chain's CDR3 is CASSLNRGQGGNYGYTF. The CDR3 coding sequence is TGTGCCAGCAGTTTAAACAGGGGACAGGGGGGGAACTATGGCTACACCTTC.

The chain employs TRBV6-5 and TRBJ2-3, with 8 bases aligning to TRBD2. Germline CDR1 and CDR2: MNHEY and SVGAGI. V was pared by 2 bases and J by 3 bases, with 4 bases of the junction left unmatched. This CDR3 contains 15 residues. In DNA, the CDR3 is TGTGCCAGCAGTTACCGGCGGGGGGCTACAGATACGCAGTATTTT. Translation: CASSYRRGATDTQYF.

CDR3 sequence (DNA): TGTGCCAGTAGTGACAGGGCGCATTCTCATCAGCCCCAGCATTTT. This encodes CASSDRAHSHQPQHF. The V gene is TRBV19, the J gene TRBJ1-5, with 7 bases fitting TRBD1. The CDR3 runs to 15 residues. The ends lost 5 bases at V and 5 bases at J; junction bases unmatched: 9. The germline CDR1 and CDR2 sequences are LNHDA and SQIVND (reference sequence).

The chain carries TRBV28 and TRBJ2-1; unclear D gene. The CDR3 has 12 amino acids. The V end lost 6 bases, the J end lost 4 bases, and 7 bases lay between the germline ends. Germline V CDR1 and CDR2: MDHEN, SYDVKM. CDR3 amino acids: CASSPRYNEQFF. DNA for the CDR3: TGTGCCAGCAGCCCTAGGTACAATGAGCAGTTCTTC.